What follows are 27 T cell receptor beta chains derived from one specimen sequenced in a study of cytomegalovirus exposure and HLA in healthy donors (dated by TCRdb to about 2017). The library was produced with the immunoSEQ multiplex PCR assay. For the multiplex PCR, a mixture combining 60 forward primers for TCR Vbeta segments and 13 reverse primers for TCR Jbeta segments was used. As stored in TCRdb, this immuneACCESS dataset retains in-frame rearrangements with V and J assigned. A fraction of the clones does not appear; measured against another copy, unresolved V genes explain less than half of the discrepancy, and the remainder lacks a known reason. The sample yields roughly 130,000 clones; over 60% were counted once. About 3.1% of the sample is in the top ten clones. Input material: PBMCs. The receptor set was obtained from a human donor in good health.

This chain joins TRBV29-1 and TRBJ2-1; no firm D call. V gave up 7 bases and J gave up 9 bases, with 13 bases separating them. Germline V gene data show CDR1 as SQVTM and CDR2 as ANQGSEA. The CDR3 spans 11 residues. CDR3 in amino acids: CSGLLVSEQFF. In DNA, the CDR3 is TGCAGCGGACTCCTAGTCAGTGAGCAGTTCTTC.

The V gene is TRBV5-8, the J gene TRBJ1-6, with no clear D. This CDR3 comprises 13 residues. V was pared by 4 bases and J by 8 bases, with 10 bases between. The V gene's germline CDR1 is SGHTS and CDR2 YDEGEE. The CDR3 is CASSLDSHSPLHF. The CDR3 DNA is TGTGCCAGCAGCCTGGACTCCCATTCACCCCTCCACTTT.

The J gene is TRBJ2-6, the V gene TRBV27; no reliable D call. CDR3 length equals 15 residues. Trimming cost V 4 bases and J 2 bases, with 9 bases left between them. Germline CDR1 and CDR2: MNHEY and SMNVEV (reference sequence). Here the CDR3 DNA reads TGTGCCAGCAGTTCCCTAGTCCCTGGGGCCAACGTCCTGACTTTC. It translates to CASSSLVPGANVLTF.

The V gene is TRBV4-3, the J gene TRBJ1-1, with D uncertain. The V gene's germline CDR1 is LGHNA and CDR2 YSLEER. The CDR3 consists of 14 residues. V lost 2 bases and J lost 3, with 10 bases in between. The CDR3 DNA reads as TGCGCCAGCAGCCAAAAAGGCGGTGACACTGAAGCTTTCTTT. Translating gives CASSQKGGDTEAFF.

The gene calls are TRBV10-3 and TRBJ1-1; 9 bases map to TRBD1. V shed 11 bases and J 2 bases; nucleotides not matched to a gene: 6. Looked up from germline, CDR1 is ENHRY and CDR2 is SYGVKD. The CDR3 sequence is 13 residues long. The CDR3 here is CAARQGGNTEAFF. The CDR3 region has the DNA TGTGCCGCCCGACAGGGGGGTAACACTGAAGCTTTCTTT.

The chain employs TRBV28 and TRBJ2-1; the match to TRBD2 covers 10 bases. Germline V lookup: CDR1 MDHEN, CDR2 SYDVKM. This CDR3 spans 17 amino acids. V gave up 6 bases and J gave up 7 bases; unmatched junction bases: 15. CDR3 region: CASSPPRLGTSANEQFF. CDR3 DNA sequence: TGTGCCAGCAGCCCCCCCCGATTAGGGACTAGCGCGAATGAGCAGTTCTTC.

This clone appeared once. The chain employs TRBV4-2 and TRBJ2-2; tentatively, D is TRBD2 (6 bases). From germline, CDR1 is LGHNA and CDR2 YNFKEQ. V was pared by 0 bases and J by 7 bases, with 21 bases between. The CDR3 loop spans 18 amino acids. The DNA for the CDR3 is TGTGCCAGCAGCCAAGATATGGGTAGCGGAGATGCAGACGGGGAGCTGTTTTTT. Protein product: CASSQDMGSGDADGELFF.

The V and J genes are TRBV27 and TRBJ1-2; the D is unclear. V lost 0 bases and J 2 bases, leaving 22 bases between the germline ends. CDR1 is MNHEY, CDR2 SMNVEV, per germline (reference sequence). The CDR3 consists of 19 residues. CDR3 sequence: CASSLSYPTGNTLNYGYTF. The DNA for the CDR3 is TGTGCCAGCAGTTTATCTTATCCGACGGGAAACACACTAAACTATGGCTACACCTTC.

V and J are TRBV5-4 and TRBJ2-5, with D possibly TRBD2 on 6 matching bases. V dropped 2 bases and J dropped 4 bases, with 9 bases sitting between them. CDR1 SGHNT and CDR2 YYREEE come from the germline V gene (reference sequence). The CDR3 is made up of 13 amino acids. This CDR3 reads CASSFGGRETQYF. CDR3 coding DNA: TGTGCCAGCAGCTTTGGGGGGAGAGAGACCCAGTACTTC.

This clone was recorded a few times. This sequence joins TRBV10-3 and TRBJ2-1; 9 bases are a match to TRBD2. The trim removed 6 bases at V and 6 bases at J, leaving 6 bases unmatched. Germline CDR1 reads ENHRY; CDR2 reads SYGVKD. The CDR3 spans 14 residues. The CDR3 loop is CAIRDSGGSNEQFF. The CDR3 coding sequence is TGTGCCATCAGGGACAGCGGGGGGTCCAATGAGCAGTTCTTC.

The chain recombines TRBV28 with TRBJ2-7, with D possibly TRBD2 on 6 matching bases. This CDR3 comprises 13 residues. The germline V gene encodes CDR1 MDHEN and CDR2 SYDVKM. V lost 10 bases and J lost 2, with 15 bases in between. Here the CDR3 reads CATEGGVTYEQYF. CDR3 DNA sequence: TGTGCCACGGAAGGCGGGGTCACCTACGAGCAGTACTTC.

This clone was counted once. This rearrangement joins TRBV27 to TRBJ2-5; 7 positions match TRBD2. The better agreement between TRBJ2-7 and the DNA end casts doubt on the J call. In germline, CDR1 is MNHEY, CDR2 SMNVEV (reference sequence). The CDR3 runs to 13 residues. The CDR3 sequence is CASSRAGSYEQYF. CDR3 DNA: TGTGCCAGCAGTCGAGCGGGGTCCTACGAGCAGTACTTC.

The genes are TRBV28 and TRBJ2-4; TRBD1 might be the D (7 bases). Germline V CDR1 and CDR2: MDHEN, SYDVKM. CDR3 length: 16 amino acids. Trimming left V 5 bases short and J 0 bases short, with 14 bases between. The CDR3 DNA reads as TGTGCCAGCAGTGGAGGGGGCAGGATAGCCAAAAACATTCAGTACTTC. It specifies CASSGGGRIAKNIQYF.

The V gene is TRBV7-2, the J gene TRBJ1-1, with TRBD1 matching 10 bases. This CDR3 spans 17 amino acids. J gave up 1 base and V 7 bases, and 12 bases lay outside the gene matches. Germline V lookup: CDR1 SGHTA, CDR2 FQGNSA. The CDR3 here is CASTNSGTGAGNTEAFF. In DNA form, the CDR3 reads TGTGCCAGCACCAACTCCGGGACAGGGGCGGGGAACACTGAAGCTTTCTTT.

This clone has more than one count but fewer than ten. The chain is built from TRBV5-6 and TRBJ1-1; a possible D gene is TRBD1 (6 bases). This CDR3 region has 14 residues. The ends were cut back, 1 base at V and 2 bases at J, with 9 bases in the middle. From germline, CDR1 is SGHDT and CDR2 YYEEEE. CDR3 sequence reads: CASSLTGTNTEAFF. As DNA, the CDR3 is TGTGCCAGCAGCTTGACAGGGACCAACACTGAAGCTTTCTTT.

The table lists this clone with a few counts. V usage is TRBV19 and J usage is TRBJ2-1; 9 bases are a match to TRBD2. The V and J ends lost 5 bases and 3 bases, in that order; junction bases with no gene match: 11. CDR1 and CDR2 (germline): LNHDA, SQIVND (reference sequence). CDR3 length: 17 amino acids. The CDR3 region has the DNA TGTGCCAGTAGTCCCCGGGGGCTAGCGGGAAACTACAATGAGCAGTTCTTC. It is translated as CASSPRGLAGNYNEQFF.

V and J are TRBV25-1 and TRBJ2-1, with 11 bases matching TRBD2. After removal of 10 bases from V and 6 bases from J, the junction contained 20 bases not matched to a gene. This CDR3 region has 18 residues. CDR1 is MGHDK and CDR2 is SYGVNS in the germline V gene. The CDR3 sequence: CATGDTGPTSGKSNEQFF. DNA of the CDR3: TGTGCCACCGGCGACACAGGCCCGACTAGCGGGAAGTCCAATGAGCAGTTCTTC.

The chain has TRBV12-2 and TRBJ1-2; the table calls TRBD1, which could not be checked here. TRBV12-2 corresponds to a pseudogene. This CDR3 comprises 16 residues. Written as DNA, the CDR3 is TGTGCAAGTCGCTTAGCGTTCAGGGGGAAGTACTATGGCTACACCTTC. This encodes CASRLAFRGKYYGYTF.

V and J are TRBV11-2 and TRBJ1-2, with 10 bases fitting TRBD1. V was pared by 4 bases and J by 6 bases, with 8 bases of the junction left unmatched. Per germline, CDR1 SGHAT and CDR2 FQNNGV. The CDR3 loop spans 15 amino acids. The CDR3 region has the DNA TGTGCCAGCAGCTCACAACCGGGACAGGGGAATGGCTACACCTTC. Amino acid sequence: CASSSQPGQGNGYTF.

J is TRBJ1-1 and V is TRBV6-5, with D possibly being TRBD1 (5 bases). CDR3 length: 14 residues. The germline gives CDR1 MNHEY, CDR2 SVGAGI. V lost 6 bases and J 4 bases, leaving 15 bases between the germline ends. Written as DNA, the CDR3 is TGTGCCAGCAGCGGAGGGTCTAGGGGCACTGAAGCTTTCTTT. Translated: CASSGGSRGTEAFF.

CDR3 region: CASSPDTRDHQPQHF. The CDR3 DNA reads as TGTGCCAGCAGCCCCGACACGAGGGATCATCAGCCCCAGCATTTT. The chain recombines TRBV6-5 with TRBJ1-5; no reliable D call. Looked up from germline, CDR1 is MNHEY and CDR2 is SVGAGI. The CDR3 runs to 15 residues. The V and J ends lost 6 bases and 5 bases respectively, with 17 bases between them.

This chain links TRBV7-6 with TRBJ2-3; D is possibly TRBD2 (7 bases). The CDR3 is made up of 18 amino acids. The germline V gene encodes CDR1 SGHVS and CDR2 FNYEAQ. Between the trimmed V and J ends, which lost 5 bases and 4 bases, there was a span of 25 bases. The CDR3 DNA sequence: TGTGCCAGCAGCCGACTAGGGGGGGGACAAATTAGGGCAGATACGCAGTATTTT. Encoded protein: CASSRLGGGQIRADTQYF.

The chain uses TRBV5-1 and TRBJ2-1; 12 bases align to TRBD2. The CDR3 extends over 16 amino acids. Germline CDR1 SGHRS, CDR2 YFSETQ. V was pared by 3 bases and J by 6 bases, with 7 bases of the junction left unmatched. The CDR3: CASSSESSGRGNEQFF. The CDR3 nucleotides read TGCGCCAGCAGCTCGGAATCTAGCGGGAGGGGCAATGAGCAGTTCTTC.

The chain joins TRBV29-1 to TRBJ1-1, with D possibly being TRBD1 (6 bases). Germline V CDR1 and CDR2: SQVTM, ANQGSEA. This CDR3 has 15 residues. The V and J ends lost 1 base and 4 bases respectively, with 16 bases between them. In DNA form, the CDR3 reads TGCAGCGTTGAAGCGACGGACAGCTGGTTCACTGAAGCTTTCTTT. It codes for CSVEATDSWFTEAFF.

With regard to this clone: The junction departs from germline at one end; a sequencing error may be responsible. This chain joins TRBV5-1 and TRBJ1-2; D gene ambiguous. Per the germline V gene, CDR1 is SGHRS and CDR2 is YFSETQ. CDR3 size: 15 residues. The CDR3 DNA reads TGCGTCAGCAGCTTGAAGCGACAAACGGGGTATGGCTACACCTTC. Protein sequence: CVSSLKRQTGYGYTF.

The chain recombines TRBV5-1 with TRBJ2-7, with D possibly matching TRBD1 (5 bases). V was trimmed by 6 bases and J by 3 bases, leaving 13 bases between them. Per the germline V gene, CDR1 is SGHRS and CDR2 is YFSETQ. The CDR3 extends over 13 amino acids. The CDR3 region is CASTQTALYEQYF. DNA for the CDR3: TGCGCCAGCACCCAGACAGCCCTCTACGAGCAGTACTTC. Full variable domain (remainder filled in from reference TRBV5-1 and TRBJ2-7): KAGVTQTPRYLIKTRGQQVTLSCSPISGHRSVSWYQQTPGQGLQFLFEYFSETQRNKGNFPGRFSGRQFSNSRSEMNVSTLELGDSALYLCASTQTALYEQYFGPGTRLTVT.

In nucleotides, the CDR3 is TGTGCCAGCTCTGACAGACCTAACACTGAAGCTTTCTTT. Protein: CASSDRPNTEAFF. This chain joins TRBV7-2 and TRBJ1-1; weak D call: TRBD1 (5 bases). Germline-derived CDR1 and CDR2 are SGHTA and FQGNSA. The CDR3 runs 13 residues. Trimming stripped 8 bases from V and 2 bases from J, with 12 bases between.